This T cell receptor (beta chain) was documented in a study of PD-1 blockade in mismatch repair-deficient tumors. Generated by immunoSEQ multiplex PCR, the TCRdb table keeps only in-frame clones and is missing some. Of roughly 130,000 clones listed, about nine tenths are singletons. The TCR sequence derives from an adult with mismatch repair-deficient cancer. The material sequenced was peripheral blood, taken approximately 70 weeks after starting pembrolizumab.

The CDR3 DNA sequence: TGTGCCAGCAGCGGGGACAGTCAGTACGAGCAGTACTTC. Encoded protein: CASSGDSQYEQYF. The chain has TRBV9 and TRBJ2-7; the match to TRBD1 covers 7 bases. The CDR3 sequence is 13 residues long. CDR1 SGDLS and CDR2 YYNGEE come from the germline V gene. V gave up 3 bases and J gave up 4 bases; unmatched junction bases: 4.